This section outlines one TCR beta chain sequence together with its context. The sample comes from a study of blood T cell repertoires in COVID-19. Across the study: PBMCs, B-cell-depleted T cells, or T cells provided the cDNA or gDNA that made up the material.

Assay: immunoSEQ multiplex PCR; the TCRdb copy retains only in-frame clones and omits some. The table has 200,000 to 300,000 clones, roughly 80% seen once; the top ten hold around 3.3%. CDR1 and CDR2 from the germline V gene are MNHEY and SMNVEV (reference sequence). The CDR3 loop spans 16 amino acids. Between the trimmed V and J ends, which lost 3 bases and 1 base, there was a span of 15 bases. J is TRBJ1-2 and V is TRBV27; weak D call: TRBD1 (5 bases). Sequences were obtained from peripheral blood. This receptor was obtained from a woman younger than 30 with acute or convalescent COVID-19. The CDR3 DNA reads as TGTGCCAGCAGTTTCATCCAGGGCGGGATTAACTATGGCTACACCTTC. Translated, it gives CASSFIQGGINYGYTF.